These 3 T cell receptor beta chains share one sample of origin, sequenced in a study. The sorted Tregs were CD4+CD25+CD127-/low cells. From the 5' RACE reads, TCRdb called clonotypes with MiXCR, one entry per CDR3 protein. The sample has more than 8,000 distinct CDR3 sequences, roughly 27% seen once. Material: Tregs sorted from blood. Receptor source: a female donor with breast cancer.

This chain uses TRBV7-9 with TRBJ2-1; TRBD1 is a possible D gene (5 bases). The germline V and J ends were trimmed by 5 bases and 7 bases, with 15 bases remaining between them. Germline lookup yields CDR1 SEHNR and CDR2 FQNEAQ (reference sequence). The CDR3 has 14 amino acids. Here the CDR3 DNA reads TGTGCCAGCAGCCGGGCAGGGCTTGCGAATGAGCAGTTCTTC. It codes for CASSRAGLANEQFF.

J is TRBJ1-1 and V is TRBV20-1; D gene unclear. This CDR3 has 12 amino acids. From germline, CDR1 is DFQATT and CDR2 SNEGSKA (reference sequence). Trimming cost V 0 bases and J 7 bases, with 9 bases left between them. For the CDR3, the DNA is TGCAGTGCTAGAGAAGTGGTCCATGAAGCTTTCTTT. It codes for CSAREVVHEAFF.

This clonotype was detected ten times or more. The V gene is TRBV7-6, the J gene TRBJ2-1; D unresolved. Deletions cut 8 bases from V and 4 bases from J, with 9 bases between. CDR1 is SGHVS and CDR2 is FNYEAQ in the germline V gene. The CDR3 sequence is 12 residues long. For the CDR3, the DNA is TGTGCCAGCGCTGTCGATTACAATGAGCAGTTCTTC. Translation gives CASAVDYNEQFF. The full variable domain, with the rest looked up from reference TRBV7-6 and TRBJ2-1, is GAGVSQSPRYKVTKRGQDVALRCDPISGHVSLYWYRQALGQGPEFLTYFNYEAQQDKSGLPNDRFSAERPEGSISTLTIQRTEQRDSAMYRCASAVDYNEQFFGPGTRLTVL.